These T cell receptor beta chains were read from a single sample in a study of CD8 T cells in Susac syndrome. TCRdb analysed the immunoSEQ multiplex PCR reads with MiXCR anew, one entry per CDR3 protein. The repertoire includes some 190,000 distinct CDR3 sequences, about 94% of them detected once, and about 0.1% sits in the top ten. The sample comprised CD4+ T cells from PBMCs. All receptors come from a human donor in good health. Both conserved end residues are part of each CDR3. The D gene is left open where the match is weak. Part of the rows lack a size; the others show once, few, many or a class for expanded clones.

cdr3_length	v_call	j_call	clone_size	d_call	cdr3_aa	cdr3_nt
15	TRBV6-2/TRBV6-3	TRBJ1-2	-	-	CASRPRWGPNYGYTF	TGTGCCAGCAGGCCCCGGTGGGGACCTAACTATGGCTACACCTTC
13	TRBV4-3	TRBJ2-5	-	TRBD1	CASSPDREETQYF	TGCGCCAGCAGCCCGGACAGGGAAGAGACCCAGTACTTC
15	TRBV3-1	TRBJ2-1	-	TRBD2	CASSPTGLAGGEQFF	TGTGCCAGCAGCCCCACGGGACTAGCGGGTGGTGAGCAGTTCTTC
13	TRBV28	TRBJ2-5	-	TRBD1	CASRGQVEETQYF	TGTGCCAGCAGGGGACAGGTGGAAGAGACCCAGTACTTC
14	TRBV27	TRBJ1-1	-	-	CASSWGSLGTEAFF	TGTGCCAGCAGTTGGGGGTCGTTGGGGACTGAAGCTTTCTTT
13	TRBV5-1	TRBJ2-1	-	-	CASSFDNHNEQFF	TGCGCCAGCAGCTTTGACAACCACAATGAGCAGTTCTTC
14	TRBV7-8	TRBJ2-2	-	-	CASSGRRNTGELFF	TGTGCCAGCAGCGGGAGGCGCAACACCGGGGAGCTGTTTTTT
14	TRBV29-1	TRBJ2-1	-	TRBD2	CSAGGTNGVDEQFF	TGCAGCGCAGGCGGGACTAACGGGGTGGATGAGCAGTTCTTC
15	TRBV20-1	TRBJ1-1	-	TRBD1	CSAPIYQGVGTEAFF	TGCAGTGCTCCTATATACCAGGGGGTGGGGACCGAAGCTTTCTTT
14	TRBV3-1	TRBJ2-7	-	-	CASSQERITYEQYF	TGTGCCAGCAGCCAAGAGAGAATTACCTACGAGCAGTACTTC
10	TRBV25-1	TRBJ1-5	-	-	CASRGQPQHF	TGTGCCAGCAGAGGTCAGCCCCAGCATTTT
13	TRBV4-2	TRBJ2-1	-	TRBD2	CASSQRGLFEQFF	TGTGCCAGCAGCCAAAGGGGACTATTTGAGCAGTTCTTC
14	TRBV20-1	TRBJ1-2	-	-	CSARARQGYYGYTF	TGCAGTGCTAGAGCTCGGCAGGGGTACTATGGCTACACCTTC
16	TRBV24-1	TRBJ2-6	-	-	CATSDSTGAGANVLTF	TGTGCCACCAGTGACTCGACAGGAGCTGGGGCCAACGTCCTGACTTTC
13	TRBV20-1	TRBJ1-3	-	-	CSAPGRPGNTIYF	TGCAGTGCCCCGGGCAGGCCTGGAAACACCATATATTTT
15	TRBV20-1	TRBJ2-3	-	-	CSARDGREGRHTQYF	TGCAGTGCTAGAGATGGAAGAGAAGGGAGACATACGCAGTATTTT
13	TRBV7-2	TRBJ2-5	-	-	CASSLVARETQYF	TGTGCCAGCAGCTTAGTAGCTAGGGAGACCCAGTACTTC
12	TRBV14	TRBJ2-1	-	-	CASSPLGYQQFF	TGTGCCAGCAGCCCCTTGGGGTATCAGCAGTTCTTC
12	TRBV29-1	TRBJ2-7	-	TRBD1	CSGGTGYYEQYF	TGCAGCGGCGGGACAGGGTACTACGAGCAGTACTTC
15	TRBV7-9	TRBJ2-1	-	-	CASSQRVSSYNEQFF	TGTGCCAGCAGCCAAAGGGTTAGCTCCTACAATGAGCAGTTCTTC
15	TRBV5-1	TRBJ2-4	-	-	CASSLSLIAKNIQYF	TGCGCCAGCAGCTTGTCTCTTATAGCCAAAAACATTCAGTACTTC
15	TRBV4-3	TRBJ1-5	-	-	CASSQAGVGNQPQHF	TGCGCCAGCAGCCAAGCAGGGGTTGGTAATCAGCCCCAGCATTTT
15	TRBV29-1	TRBJ2-4	once	-	CSVEVLSIAKNIQYF	TGCAGCGTTGAAGTTTTGTCCATAGCCAAAAACATTCAGTACTTC
15	TRBV6-2/TRBV6-3	TRBJ2-4	-	-	CASSYSAVLGDIQYF	TGTGCCAGCAGTTACTCTGCCGTGCTAGGGGACATTCAGTACTTC
15	TRBV20-1	TRBJ2-7	-	TRBD1	CSASPLQGTSYEQYF	TGCAGTGCTAGCCCCTTACAGGGGACCTCCTACGAGCAGTACTTC
11	TRBV29-1	TRBJ1-1	once	-	CSYRWDTEAFF	TGCAGCTACCGTTGGGACACTGAAGCTTTCTTT
15	TRBV6-5	TRBJ1-5	once	TRBD1	CASSQDRVGNQPQHF	TGTGCCAGCAGTCAGGACAGGGTAGGCAATCAGCCCCAGCATTTT
14	TRBV11-3	TRBJ1-2	-	-	CASSLSFTAYGYTF	TGTGCCAGCAGCTTAAGTTTCACAGCCTATGGCTACACCTTC